This entry is about one T cell receptor beta chain. Its matching antigen is unknown. The data are from a study of OX40 agonist ivuxolimab in advanced cancers. Across the study: Patients received the agonistic anti-OX40 (CD134) antibody ivuxolimab. Partial responses occurred in Three dose-escalation patients, one with hepatocellular carcinoma and two with cutaneous melanoma. Study observations and caveats: On average, a greater number of expanded clones characterised CD8+ T cells relative to CD4+. The work left the antigen specificity of expanded peripheral T cells undetermined.

Trimming removed 3 bases from V and 5 bases from J, with 18 bases in between. Germline CDR1 SGDLS, CDR2 YYNGEE. The CDR3 is 15 amino acids. The method was immunoSEQ multiplex PCR; TCRdb's version includes in-frame clones alone and lacks a portion of them. The sample includes tens of thousands of clones, approximately 90% of them seen just once. The source material was CD4+ or CD8+ T cells sorted from blood, sampled in a trial of the OX40 agonist ivuxolimab. This rearrangement joins TRBV9 to TRBJ2-7, with TRBD1 as a possible D gene (5 bases). The TCR sequence derives from an adult with an advanced solid tumor such as melanoma, head and neck, liver or kidney cancer. The CDR3 protein is CASSAGGALAHEQYF. CDR3 DNA: TGTGCCAGCAGCGCCGGTGGGGCCCTGGCACACGAGCAGTACTTC.